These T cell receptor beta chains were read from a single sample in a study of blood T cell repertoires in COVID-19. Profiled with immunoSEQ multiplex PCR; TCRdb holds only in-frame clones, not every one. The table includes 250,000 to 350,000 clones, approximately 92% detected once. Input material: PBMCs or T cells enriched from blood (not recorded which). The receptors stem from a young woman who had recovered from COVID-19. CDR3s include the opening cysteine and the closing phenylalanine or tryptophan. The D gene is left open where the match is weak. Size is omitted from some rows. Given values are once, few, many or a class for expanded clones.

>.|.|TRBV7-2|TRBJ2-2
CASSLVLVVDTGELFF
TGTGCCAGCAGCTTAGTCCTAGTGGTGGACACCGGGGAGCTGTTTTTT
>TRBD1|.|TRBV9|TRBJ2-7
CASSTGTVDYEQYF
TGTGCCAGCAGCACCGGGACAGTCGACTACGAGCAGTACTTC
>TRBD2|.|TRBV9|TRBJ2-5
CASSVETSGRGKTQYF
TGTGCCAGCAGCGTAGAGACTAGCGGGAGGGGCAAGACCCAGTACTTC
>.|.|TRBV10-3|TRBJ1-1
CAITQDTEAFF
TGTGCCATTACCCAGGACACTGAAGCTTTCTTT
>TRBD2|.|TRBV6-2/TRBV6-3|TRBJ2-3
CASSYSSGGGAPDTQYF
TGTGCCAGCAGTTACTCGTCTGGCGGGGGGGCCCCAGATACGCAGTATTTT
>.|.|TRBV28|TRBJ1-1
CASSTEMNTEAFF
TGTGCCAGCTCGACAGAGATGAACACTGAAGCTTTCTTT
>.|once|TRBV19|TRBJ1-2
CASSIGLNYGYTF
TGTGCCAGTAGTATAGGACTAAACTATGGCTACACCTTC
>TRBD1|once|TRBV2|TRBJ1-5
CASSGDRGNQPQHF
TGTGCCAGCAGTGGCGACAGGGGGAATCAGCCCCAGCATTTT
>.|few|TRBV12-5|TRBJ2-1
CASVEGGSYNEQFF
TGTGCTAGTGTGGAGGGTGGCTCCTACAATGAGCAGTTCTTC
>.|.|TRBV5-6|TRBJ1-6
CASSLQGPRSPLHF
TGTGCCAGCAGCTTGCAGGGGCCACGTTCACCCCTCCACTTT
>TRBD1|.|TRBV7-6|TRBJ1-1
CASSLALDRVSNTEAFF
TGTGCCAGCAGCTTAGCGCTGGACAGGGTATCTAACACTGAAGCTTTCTTT
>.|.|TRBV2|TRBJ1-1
CASSEAPQVVAFF
TGTGCCAGCAGTGAAGCCCCACAGGTCGTGGCTTTCTTT
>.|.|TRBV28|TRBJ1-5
CASSVGSNQPQHF
TGTGCCAGCTCTGTGGGCTCCAATCAGCCCCAGCATTTT
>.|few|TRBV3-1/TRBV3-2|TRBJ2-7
CASSQSSGYEQYF
TGTGCCAGCAGCCAAAGTTCGGGCTACGAGCAGTACTTC
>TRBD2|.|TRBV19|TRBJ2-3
CAGRTPRPTSGRDLADTQYF
TGTGCCGGACGGACCCCACGGCCGACTAGCGGGAGGGATCTAGCAGATACGCAGTATTTT
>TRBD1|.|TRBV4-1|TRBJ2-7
CASSQETGGDYEQYF
TGCGCCAGCAGCCAAGAGACAGGGGGGGACTACGAGCAGTACTTC
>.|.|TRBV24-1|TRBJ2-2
CATSKRDTNTGELFF
TGTGCCACCAGTAAGAGGGACACGAACACCGGGGAGCTGTTTTTT
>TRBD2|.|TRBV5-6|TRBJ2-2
CASSLGLGGGTGELFF
TGTGCCAGCAGCTTAGGACTAGGCGGTGGCACCGGGGAGCTGTTTTTT